The 8 T cell receptor beta chains below come from one sample, sequenced in a study of T cell repertoires in cytomegalovirus infection. Via MiXCR, TCRdb re-called the reads, giving one row per CDR3 protein. Of 740,000 or so distinct CDR3 sequences detected, 35% appear once; the ten largest clones hold 2.5% to 3%. The sequenced sample consisted of PBMCs. The receptors derive from a human donor in good health (CMV status not recorded). Some clones in this sample may be carry-over from other donors' samples.

This chain joins TRBV2 and TRBJ2-1; tentatively, D is TRBD2 (5 bases). In germline, CDR1 is SNHLY, CDR2 FYNNEI. This CDR3 contains 13 residues. Trimming cost V 9 bases and J 2 bases, with 11 bases left between them. CDR3 in amino acids: CARRDPTYNEQFF. CDR3 bases: TGTGCCAGACGGGATCCGACCTACAATGAGCAGTTCTTC.

The DNA for the CDR3 is TGTGCCAGTAGTGTTCGGGACGGTTCCTACGAGCAGTACTTC. Translation: CASSVRDGSYEQYF. The chain recombines TRBV19 with TRBJ2-7; the D gene could be TRBD1 or TRBD2 (5 bases each). The V and J ends lost 5 bases and 1 base respectively, with 12 bases between them. Germline CDR1 reads LNHDA; CDR2 reads SQIVND (reference sequence). This CDR3 region has 14 residues.

The V gene is TRBV5-1, the J gene TRBJ2-1; 7 bases are a match to TRBD2. Unmatched junction bases numbered 5, after V lost 2 bases and J lost 9 bases. CDR1 and CDR2 (germline): SGHRS, YFSETQ. The CDR3 is made up of 13 amino acids. CDR3 loop: CASSFLSGSEQFF. Written as DNA, the CDR3 is TGCGCCAGCAGCTTTCTTAGCGGGTCTGAGCAGTTCTTC.

The chain recombines TRBV30 with TRBJ2-5; 8 bases agree with TRBD1. The CDR3 contains 14 residues. The V gene end was trimmed by 5 bases and the J gene end by 4 bases; junction bases not matched to a gene: 9. Per germline, CDR1 GTSNPN and CDR2 SVGIG (reference sequence). CDR3 nucleotides: TGTGCCTGGGACTTTGGACAGGGCTCAGAGACCCAGTACTTC. The encoded protein is CAWDFGQGSETQYF.

This clonotype was seen many times. J is TRBJ2-7 and V is TRBV7-2; 9 nucleotides align to TRBD2. There are 14 residues in the CDR3. In germline, CDR1 is SGHTA, CDR2 FQGNSA. V trimming: 7 bases; J trimming: 6 bases; junction bases outside the gene matches: 10. The CDR3 here is CASTARPSGTEQYF. In DNA form, the CDR3 reads TGTGCCAGCACCGCCCGCCCTAGCGGGACCGAGCAGTACTTC.

This clonotype was found many times. The CDR3, as DNA: TGTGCCAGCAGTCCGTACCCGGGACAGGGGGCGAACACTGAAGCTTTCTTT. Amino acids: CASSPYPGQGANTEAFF. V gene TRBV25-1 combines with J gene TRBJ1-1; 12 bases agree with TRBD1. This CDR3 has 17 amino acids. J gave up 1 base and V 5 bases, and 8 bases lay outside the gene matches. The germline V gene encodes CDR1 MGHDK and CDR2 SYGVNS.

The rearrangement uses TRBV7-9 and TRBJ2-1, with a tentative D call TRBD2 (5 bases). CDR1 is SEHNR and CDR2 is FQNEAQ in the germline V gene (reference sequence). Trimming pared 6 bases from V and 6 bases from J, leaving 9 bases between. The CDR3 has 12 amino acids. CDR3 in amino acids: CASRTRTNEQFF. The CDR3 DNA follows: TGTGCCAGCAGAACTAGGACCAATGAGCAGTTCTTC. Complete variable domain (other parts from reference TRBV7-9 and TRBJ2-1): DTGVSQNPRHKITKRGQNVTFRCDPISEHNRLYWYRQTLGQGPEFLTYFQNEAQLEKSRLLSDRFSAERPKGSFSTLEIQRTEQGDSAMYLCASRTRTNEQFFGPGTRLTVL.

The rearrangement uses TRBV12-3 or TRBV12-4 and TRBJ2-5; D remains ambiguous. CDR3 length: 14 residues. The V end was cut by 5 bases, the J end by 4 bases, with 14 bases between. CDR3 in DNA: TGTGCCAGCAGTCCCGGCCCCGCCGGAGAGACCCAGTACTTC. Translation: CASSPGPAGETQYF.